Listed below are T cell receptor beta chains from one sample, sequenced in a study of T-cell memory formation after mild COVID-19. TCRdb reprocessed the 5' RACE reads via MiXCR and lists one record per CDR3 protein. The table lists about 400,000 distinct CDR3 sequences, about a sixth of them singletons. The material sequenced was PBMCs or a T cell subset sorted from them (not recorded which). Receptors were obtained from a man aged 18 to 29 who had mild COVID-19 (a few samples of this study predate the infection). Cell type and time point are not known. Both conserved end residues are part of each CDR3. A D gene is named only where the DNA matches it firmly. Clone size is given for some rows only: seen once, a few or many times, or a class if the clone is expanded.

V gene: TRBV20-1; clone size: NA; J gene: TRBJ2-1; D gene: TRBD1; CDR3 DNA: TGCAGTGCCCTACAGGGGGCGCGGAATGAGCAGTTCTTC; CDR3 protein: CSALQGARNEQFF
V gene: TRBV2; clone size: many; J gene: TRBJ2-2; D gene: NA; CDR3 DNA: TGTGCCAGCAGTGCAGACACCGGGGAGCTGTTTTTT; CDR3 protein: CASSADTGELFF
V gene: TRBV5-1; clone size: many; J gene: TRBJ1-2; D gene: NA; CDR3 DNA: TGCGCCAAAATTAAGGGCAGGGATCCCCTTCGAACCTATGGCTACACCTTC; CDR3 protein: CAKIKGRDPLRTYGYTF
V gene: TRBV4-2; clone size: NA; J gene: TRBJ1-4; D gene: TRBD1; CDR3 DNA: TGTGCCAGCAGCCAAGGGACAGGGAGCACGCCAGCTAATGAAAAACTGTTTTTT; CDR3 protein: CASSQGTGSTPANEKLFF
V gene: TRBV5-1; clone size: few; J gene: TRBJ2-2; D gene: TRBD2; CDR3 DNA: TGCGCCAGTGGGGCCGGGGGACTAAACACCGGGGAGCTGTTTTTT; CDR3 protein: CASGAGGLNTGELFF
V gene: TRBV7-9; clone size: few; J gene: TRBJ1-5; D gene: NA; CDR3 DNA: TGTGCCAGCAGCTTGGAGGGCCAAGGGCCCCAGCATTTT; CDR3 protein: CASSLEGQGPQHF
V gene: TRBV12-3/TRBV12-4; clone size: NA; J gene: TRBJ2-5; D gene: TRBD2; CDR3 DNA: TGTGCCAGCAGCTGGACTAGCGGGAAAGAGACCCAGTACTTC; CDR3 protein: CASSWTSGKETQYF
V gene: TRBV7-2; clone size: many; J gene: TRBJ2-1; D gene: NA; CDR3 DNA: TGTGCCAGCACCATCCCAAGGGGGTTCTACAATGAGCAGTTCTTC; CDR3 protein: CASTIPRGFYNEQFF
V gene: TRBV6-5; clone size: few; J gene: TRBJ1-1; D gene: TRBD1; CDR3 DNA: TGTGCCAGCAGTACAGAGGGACAGGGGGTCACTGAAGCTTTCTTT; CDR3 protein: CASSTEGQGVTEAFF
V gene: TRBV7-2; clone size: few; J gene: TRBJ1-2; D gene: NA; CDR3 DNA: TGTGCCAGCAGCTTAAGGACAGCCTCTGCTTCGGGCTACACCTTC; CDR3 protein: CASSLRTASASGYTF
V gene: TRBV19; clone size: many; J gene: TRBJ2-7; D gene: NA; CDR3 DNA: TGTGCCAGTAGTATCTTAGGCTCCGAGGGGACCTACGAGCAGTACTTC; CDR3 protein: CASSILGSEGTYEQYF
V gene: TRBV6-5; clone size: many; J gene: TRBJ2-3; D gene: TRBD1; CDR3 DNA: TGTGCCAGCGGTCGGGACAGGGGTACAGATACGCAGTATTTT; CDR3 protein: CASGRDRGTDTQYF
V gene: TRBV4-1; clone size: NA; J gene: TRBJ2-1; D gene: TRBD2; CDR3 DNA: TGCGCCAGCAGCCAAGTCTGGTCCCTAGCGGGGGGGGAGCAGTTCTTC; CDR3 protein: CASSQVWSLAGGEQFF
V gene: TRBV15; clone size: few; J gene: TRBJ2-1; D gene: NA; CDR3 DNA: TGTGCCACCAGCACAGCCCGTGGACGGGGGTTCTTC; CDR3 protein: CATSTARGRGFF
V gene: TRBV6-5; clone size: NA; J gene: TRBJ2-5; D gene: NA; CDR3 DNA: TGTGCCAGCAGTTACAACGCGGACACCCAGTACTTC; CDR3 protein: CASSYNADTQYF
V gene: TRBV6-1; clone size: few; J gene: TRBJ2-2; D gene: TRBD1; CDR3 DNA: TGTGCCAGCAGGGGGACAGGGGGCTTTATCGGGGAGCTGTTTTTT; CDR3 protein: CASRGTGGFIGELFF
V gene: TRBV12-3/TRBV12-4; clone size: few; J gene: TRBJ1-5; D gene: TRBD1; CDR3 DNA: TGTGCCAGCAGCCGGGACAGCTCCGGTCCCCAGCATTTT; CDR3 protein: CASSRDSSGPQHF